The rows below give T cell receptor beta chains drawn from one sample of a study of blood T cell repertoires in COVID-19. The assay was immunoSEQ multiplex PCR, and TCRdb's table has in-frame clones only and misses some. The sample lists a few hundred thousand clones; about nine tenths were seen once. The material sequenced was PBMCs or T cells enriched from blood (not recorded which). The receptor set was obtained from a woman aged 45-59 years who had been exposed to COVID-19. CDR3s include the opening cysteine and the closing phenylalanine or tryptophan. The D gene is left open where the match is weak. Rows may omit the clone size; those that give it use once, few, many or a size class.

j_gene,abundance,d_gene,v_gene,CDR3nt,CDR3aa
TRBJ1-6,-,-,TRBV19,TGTGCCACCCGACGGGGGGTGTCGAATTCACCCCTCCACTTT,CATRRGVSNSPLHF
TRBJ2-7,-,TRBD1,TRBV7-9,TGTGCCAGCAGCCGACGGGACAGGGCGCTTAATTTCGAGCAGTACTTC,CASSRRDRALNFEQYF
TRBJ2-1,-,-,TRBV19,TGTGCCAGTAGGGGGGCAGGATTGTTTAATGAGCAGTTCTTC,CASRGAGLFNEQFF
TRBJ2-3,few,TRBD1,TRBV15,TGTGCCACCAGCAGAGCCCAGGGACAGGGGACAGATACGCAGTATTTT,CATSRAQGQGTDTQYF
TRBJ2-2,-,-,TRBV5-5,TGTGCCAGCAGCTTGTTACGGGGGAACACCGGGGAGCTGTTTTTT,CASSLLRGNTGELFF
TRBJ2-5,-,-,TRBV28,TGTGCCAGCAGTTTAGTGGACCGGGGGAAGGAGACCCAGTACTTC,CASSLVDRGKETQYF
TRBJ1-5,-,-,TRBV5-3,TGTGCCAGAAGCCCGAACTCAAATCAGCCCCAGCATTTT,CARSPNSNQPQHF
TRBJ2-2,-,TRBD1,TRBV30,TGTGCCTGGAAGGGGGACAGGGGAAATTGGGCCGGGGAGCTGTTTTTT,CAWKGDRGNWAGELFF
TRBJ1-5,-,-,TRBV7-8,TGTGCCAGCAGCTTAGATGGGAGCCGCAATCAGCCCCAGCATTTT,CASSLDGSRNQPQHF
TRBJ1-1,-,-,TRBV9,TGTGCCAGCAGCGTAGGGCCGGGGACTGAAGCTTTCTTT,CASSVGPGTEAFF
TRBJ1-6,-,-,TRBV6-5,TGTGCCAGCGAAGTAGGGGGTTCACCCCTCCACTTT,CASEVGGSPLHF
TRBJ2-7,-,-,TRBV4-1,TGCGCCAGCAGCCAAGCCGCCCTTCACACCTACGAGCAGTACTTC,CASSQAALHTYEQYF
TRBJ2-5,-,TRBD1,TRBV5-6,TGTGCCAGCAGCTTGACAGGGGGTGAGGAGACCCAGTACTTC,CASSLTGGEETQYF
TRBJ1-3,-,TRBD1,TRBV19,TGTGCCAGTAGCCGGACAGGGGGCCCTGGAAACACCATATATTTT,CASSRTGGPGNTIYF
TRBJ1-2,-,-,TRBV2,TGTGCCAGCAGTGAAGGTTCCCCAAGGGGCGGCTATGGCTACACCTTC,CASSEGSPRGGYGYTF
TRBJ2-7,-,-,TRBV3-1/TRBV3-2,TGTGCCAGCAGCCAAGACAGGGCGTACGAGCAGTACTTC,CASSQDRAYEQYF
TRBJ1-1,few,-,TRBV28,TGTGCCAGCAGTTCAACAGGGAACACTGAAGCTTTCTTT,CASSSTGNTEAFF
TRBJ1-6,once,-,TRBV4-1,TGCGCCAGCCTCGGACCCGGGGGTTCACCCCTCCACTTT,CASLGPGGSPLHF